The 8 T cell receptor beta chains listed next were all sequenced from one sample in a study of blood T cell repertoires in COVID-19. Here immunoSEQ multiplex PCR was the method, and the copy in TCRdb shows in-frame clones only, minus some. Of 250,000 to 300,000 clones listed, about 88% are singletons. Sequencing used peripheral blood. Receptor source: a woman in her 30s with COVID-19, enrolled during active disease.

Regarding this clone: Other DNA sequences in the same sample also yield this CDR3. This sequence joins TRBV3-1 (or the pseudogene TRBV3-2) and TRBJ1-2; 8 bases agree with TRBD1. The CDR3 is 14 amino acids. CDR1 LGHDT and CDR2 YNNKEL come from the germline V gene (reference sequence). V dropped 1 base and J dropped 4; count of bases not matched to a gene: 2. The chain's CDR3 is CASSQAGQGYGYTF. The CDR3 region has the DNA TGTGCCAGCAGCCAAGCTGGACAGGGCTATGGCTACACCTTC.

The CDR3 coding sequence is TGCGCCAGCAGTGAGATGGGACAGGTCTACGAGCAGTACTTC. Its protein is CASSEMGQVYEQYF. The chain links TRBV10-1 to TRBJ2-7; TRBD1 aligns across 8 bases. The V segment lost 2 bases and the J segment 3 bases; nucleotides outside the gene matches: 3. The CDR3 is 14 amino acids. Germline V gives CDR1 WNHNN, CDR2 SYGVQD (reference sequence).

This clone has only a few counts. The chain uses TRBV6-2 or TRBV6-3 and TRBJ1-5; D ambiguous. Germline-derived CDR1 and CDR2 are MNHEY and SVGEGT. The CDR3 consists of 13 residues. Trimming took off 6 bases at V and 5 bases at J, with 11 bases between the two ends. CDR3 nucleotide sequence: TGTGCCAGCAGCCGAAGGAGAGATCAGCCCCAGCATTTT. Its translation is CASSRRRDQPQHF.

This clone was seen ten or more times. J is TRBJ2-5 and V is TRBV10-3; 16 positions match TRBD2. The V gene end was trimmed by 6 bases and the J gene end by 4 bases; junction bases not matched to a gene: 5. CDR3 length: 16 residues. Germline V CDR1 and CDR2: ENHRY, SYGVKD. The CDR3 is CAIREGLAGGRETQYF. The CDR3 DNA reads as TGTGCCATCAGGGAGGGACTAGCGGGAGGGAGAGAGACCCAGTACTTC.

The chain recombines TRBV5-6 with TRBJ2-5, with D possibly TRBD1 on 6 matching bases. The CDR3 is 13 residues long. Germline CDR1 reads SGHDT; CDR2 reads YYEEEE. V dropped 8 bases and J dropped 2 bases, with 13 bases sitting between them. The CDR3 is CASQDRLQETQYF. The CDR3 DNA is TGTGCCAGTCAAGACAGGCTACAAGAGACCCAGTACTTC.

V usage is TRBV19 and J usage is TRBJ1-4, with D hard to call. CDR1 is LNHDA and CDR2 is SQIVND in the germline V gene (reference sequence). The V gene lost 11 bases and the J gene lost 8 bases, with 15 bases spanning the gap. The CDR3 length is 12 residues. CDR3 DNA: TGTGCCGCCCGGGGTGCCGGGGAAAAACTGTTTTTT. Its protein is CAARGAGEKLFF.

In nucleotides, the CDR3 is TGTGCCAGCAGCCGCGGGGGACATTCGAACACCGGGGAGCTGTTTTTT. This gives the protein CASSRGGHSNTGELFF. The chain joins TRBV5-4 to TRBJ2-2, with a possible D match to TRBD2 (7 bases). Germline V gene lookup returns CDR1 SGHNT and CDR2 YYREEE (reference sequence). The CDR3 is 16 amino acids. V was trimmed by 4 bases and J by 0 bases, leaving 13 bases between them.

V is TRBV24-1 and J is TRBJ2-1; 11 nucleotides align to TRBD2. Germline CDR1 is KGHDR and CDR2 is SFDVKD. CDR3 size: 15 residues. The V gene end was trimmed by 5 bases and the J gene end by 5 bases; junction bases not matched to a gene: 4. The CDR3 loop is CATSGTSGSHNEQFF. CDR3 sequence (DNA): TGTGCCACCAGTGGTACTAGCGGGAGCCACAATGAGCAGTTCTTC.